This T cell receptor (beta chain) was retrieved from a study of blood T cell repertoires in COVID-19. Sequencing was performed with immunoSEQ multiplex PCR; in TCRdb, only in-frame clones are kept and a portion is missing. The sample consists of some 200,000 clones, 84% of them appearing once. The V gene end was trimmed by 3 bases and the J gene end by 5 bases; junction bases not matched to a gene: 6. CDR3 length: 15 amino acids. Germline CDR1 reads SEHNR; CDR2 reads FQNEAQ (reference sequence). The chain links TRBV7-9 to TRBJ2-2, with 7 positions matching TRBD1. Sequenced sample: peripheral blood. The clonotype comes from a woman aged 45-60 years with active or convalescent COVID-19. This chain's CDR3 is CASSFTGVGTGELFF. For the CDR3, the DNA is TGTGCCAGCAGCTTCACAGGGGTAGGAACCGGGGAGCTGTTTTTT.